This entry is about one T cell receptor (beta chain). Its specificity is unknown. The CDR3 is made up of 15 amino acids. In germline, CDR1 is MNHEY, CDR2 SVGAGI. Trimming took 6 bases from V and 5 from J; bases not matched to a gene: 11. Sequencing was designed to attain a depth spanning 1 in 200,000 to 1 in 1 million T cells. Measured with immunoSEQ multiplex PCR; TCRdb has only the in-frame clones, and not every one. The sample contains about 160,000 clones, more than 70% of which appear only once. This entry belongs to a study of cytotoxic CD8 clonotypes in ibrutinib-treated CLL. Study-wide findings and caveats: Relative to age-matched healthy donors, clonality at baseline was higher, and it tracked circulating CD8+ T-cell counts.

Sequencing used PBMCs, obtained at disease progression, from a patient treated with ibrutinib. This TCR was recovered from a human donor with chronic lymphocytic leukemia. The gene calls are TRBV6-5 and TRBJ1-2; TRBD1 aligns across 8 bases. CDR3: CASSLGQGSWYGYTF. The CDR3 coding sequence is TGTGCCAGCAGCCTCGGACAGGGATCTTGGTATGGCTACACCTTC.